Listed here are 21 T cell receptor beta chains from one sample, sequenced in a study of T cell responses to AZD1222 COVID-19 vaccine. The assay was immunoSEQ multiplex PCR, and TCRdb's table has in-frame clones only and misses some. The sample includes about 150,000 clones, less than 90% of them seen just once. This specimen consisted of peripheral blood, obtained on day 0 of MenACWY control vaccination. Receptors originate from an adult in good health.

The rearrangement joins TRBV6-5 to TRBJ2-3, with D tentatively TRBD1 (5 bases). Germline V gives CDR1 MNHEY, CDR2 SVGAGI. The CDR3 is 15 amino acids. Trimming cost V 2 bases and J 4 bases, with 13 bases left between them. This chain's CDR3 is CASSYAQGGPDTQYF. As DNA, the CDR3 is TGTGCCAGCAGTTACGCCCAGGGTGGCCCAGATACGCAGTATTTT.

This chain connects TRBV7-9 to TRBJ1-1; perhaps TRBD1 as D (5 bases). The CDR3 has 13 amino acids. Germline CDR1 is SEHNR and CDR2 is FQNEAQ (reference sequence). Deletions cut 5 bases from V and 3 bases from J, with 10 bases between. CDR3 coding DNA: TGTGCCAGCAGCCCGGACACCCACACTGAAGCTTTCTTT. The encoded protein is CASSPDTHTEAFF.

The gene calls are TRBV6-5 and TRBJ2-7; TRBD2 aligns across 11 bases. Germline V gene lookup returns CDR1 MNHEY and CDR2 SVGAGI. The ends lost 2 bases at V and 7 bases at J; junction bases unmatched: 10. The CDR3 loop spans 16 amino acids. The CDR3 loop is CASSYLTSGSPGEQYF. The CDR3 bases are TGTGCCAGCAGTTACCTTACTAGCGGGAGTCCGGGGGAGCAGTACTTC.

The chain has TRBV4-1 and TRBJ1-4; perhaps TRBD1 as D (5 bases). The CDR3 totals 16 residues. Trimming took off 1 base at V and 5 bases at J, with 14 bases between the two ends. Germline loops: CDR1 MGHRA, CDR2 YSYEKL. The CDR3 bases are TGCGCCAGCAGCCAAGGGGCCGGGACTGGCAATGAAAAACTGTTTTTT. Its protein is CASSQGAGTGNEKLFF.

The chain is built from TRBV5-1 and TRBJ1-2; 8 positions match TRBD1. The CDR3 covers 15 residues. J lost 5 bases, V lost 3 bases, and 9 bases had no gene match. Germline values: CDR1 SGHRS, CDR2 YFSETQ. In nucleotides, the CDR3 is TGCGCCAGCAGCTCGCCTGACAGGGGACTATATGGCTACACCTTC. Residues: CASSSPDRGLYGYTF.

The chain uses TRBV5-8 and TRBJ2-1; the match to TRBD2 covers 8 bases. The CDR3 contains 14 residues. Germline V gene data show CDR1 as SGHTS and CDR2 as YDEGEE. Trimming cost V 0 bases and J 9 bases; bases outside gene matches: 5. CDR3 sequence: CASSLGSREGEQFF. The CDR3 DNA is TGTGCCAGCAGCTTGGGTTCACGGGAGGGTGAGCAGTTCTTC.

The chain uses TRBV7-2 and TRBJ2-7, with 9 bases identical to TRBD2. Trimming at V came to 3 bases and at J to 4 bases, leaving 4 bases not matched to a gene. Germline CDR1 and CDR2: SGHTA and FQGNSA. CDR3 length equals 14 residues. The CDR3 reads CASSFSTSGYEQYF. CDR3 in DNA: TGTGCCAGCAGCTTTTCGACTAGCGGTTACGAGCAGTACTTC.

V is TRBV3-1 (or the pseudogene TRBV3-2) and J is TRBJ1-3, with D perhaps matching TRBD1 (5 bases). Germline V lookup: CDR1 LGHDT, CDR2 YNNKEL (reference sequence). The V end was cut by 5 bases, the J end by 0 bases, with 11 bases between. The CDR3 sequence is 15 residues long. The CDR3 region has the DNA TGTGCCAGCAGCGCCCGGACAAGCTCTGGAAACACCATATATTTT. As protein: CASSARTSSGNTIYF.

The rearrangement links TRBV28 to TRBJ1-2, with D perhaps TRBD1 (6 bases). CDR3 length: 11 residues. Trimming removed 9 bases at V and 4 bases at J, with 9 bases between. Germline lookup yields CDR1 MDHEN and CDR2 SYDVKM. The CDR3 DNA follows: TGTGCCAGTTTACAGGGCTATGGCTACACCTTC. Its protein product is CASLQGYGYTF.

The chain uses TRBV15 and TRBJ2-5; D may be TRBD1 (5 bases). The V end was cut by 8 bases, the J end by 3 bases, with 16 bases between. There are 14 residues in the CDR3. CDR1 LNHNV and CDR2 YYDKDF come from the germline V gene (reference sequence). The CDR3, as DNA: TGTGCCACCCCATCGAGACAGCCCAAAGAGACCCAGTACTTC. Amino acids: CATPSRQPKETQYF. Complete variable domain (other parts from reference TRBV15 and TRBJ2-5): DAMVIQNPRYQVTQFGKPVTLSCSQTLNHNVMYWYQQKSSQAPKLLFHYYDKDFNNEADTPDNFQSRRPNTSFCFLDIRSPGLGDTAMYLCATPSRQPKETQYFGPGTRLLVL.

The V and J genes are TRBV19 and TRBJ1-3; perhaps TRBD1 as D (5 bases). Trimming took 5 bases from V and 0 from J, leaving 14 bases between them. The length of the CDR3 is 16 residues. The germline V gene encodes CDR1 LNHDA and CDR2 SQIVND (reference sequence). The CDR3 DNA follows: TGTGCCAGTAGTTCCCCCGGGGACCTCTCTGGAAACACCATATATTTT. This encodes CASSSPGDLSGNTIYF.

The V call is TRBV5-4, the J call TRBJ2-1; D is unresolved. Germline V gene data show CDR1 as SGHNT and CDR2 as YYREEE (reference sequence). Trimming shortened V by 2 bases and J by 1 base, and 10 bases separated the two germline ends. CDR3 length equals 15 residues. DNA of the CDR3: TGTGCCAGCAGCTTTGACCCTAATTCCTACAATGAGCAGTTCTTC. Translating it yields CASSFDPNSYNEQFF.

V is TRBV6-5 and J is TRBJ2-7; perhaps TRBD2 as D (6 bases). The CDR3 extends over 10 amino acids. Germline assignment: CDR1 MNHEY and CDR2 SVGAGI. CDR3 sequence (DNA): TGTGCAACGGGAGAATACGAGCAGTACGTC. This sequence encodes CATGEYEQYV.

The V and J genes are TRBV20-1 and TRBJ2-3; 9 bases line up with TRBD2. The germline CDR1 and CDR2 sequences are DFQATT and SNEGSKA (reference sequence). J lost 1 base, V lost 3 bases, and 5 bases had no gene match. The CDR3 is made up of 15 amino acids. In DNA, the CDR3 is TGCAGTGCTAGTGGCGGGAGGGATGGCACAGATACGCAGTATTTT. Translating it yields CSASGGRDGTDTQYF.

V usage is TRBV28 and J usage is TRBJ2-3; 8 nucleotides align to TRBD2. CDR3 size: 12 residues. Germline loops: CDR1 MDHEN, CDR2 SYDVKM. Trimming removed 6 bases from V and 14 bases from J; junction bases left unmatched: 10. In DNA form, the CDR3 reads TGTGCCAGCAGATCCGGCGGGGGGCAAGGGTATTTT. It translates to CASRSGGGQGYF.

The rearrangement links TRBV7-8 to TRBJ1-1; D is perhaps TRBD1 (6 bases). The ends were cut back, 2 bases at V and 4 bases at J, with 11 bases in the middle. CDR1 and CDR2 from the germline V gene are SGHVS and FQNEAQ. The CDR3 is 14 residues long. The CDR3, as DNA: TGTGCCAGCAGCTTAAGGGGGGAAGGCACTGAAGCTTTCTTT. The encoded protein is CASSLRGEGTEAFF.

The CDR3, as DNA: TGTGCCAGCAGCGGCCCGGGGGATAATTCACCCCTCCACTTT. Its translation is CASSGPGDNSPLHF. The chain uses TRBV9 and TRBJ1-6, with a weak D call TRBD1 (5 bases). Trimming shortened V by 3 bases and J by 5 bases, and 9 bases separated the two germline ends. The CDR3 runs 14 residues. Germline V gene lookup returns CDR1 SGDLS and CDR2 YYNGEE. Full variable domain (remainder filled in from reference TRBV9 and TRBJ1-6): DSGVTQTPKHLITATGQRVTLRCSPRSGDLSVYWYQQSLDQGLQFLIQYYNGEERAKGNILERFSAQQFPDLHSELNLSSLELGDSALYFCASSGPGDNSPLHFGNGTRLTVT.

This sequence joins TRBV6-5 and TRBJ1-5; no clear D. V lost 8 bases and J lost 0, with 5 bases in between. Germline CDR1 is MNHEY and CDR2 is SVGAGI. The CDR3 spans 12 residues. The CDR3 DNA follows: TGTGCCAGCGAGCGTAGCAATCAGCCCCAGCATTTT. Its protein product is CASERSNQPQHF.

The V and J genes are TRBV11-2 and TRBJ1-3, with unresolved D. There are 16 residues in the CDR3. In germline, CDR1 is SGHAT, CDR2 FQNNGV. Trimming cost V 1 base and J 1 base, with 11 bases left between them. The CDR3 sequence: CASSLVRYRSGNTIYF. The CDR3 bases are TGTGCCAGCAGCTTAGTTCGGTACAGATCTGGAAACACCATATATTTT.

The V gene is TRBV19, the J gene TRBJ1-2; 9 bases are shared with TRBD1. With V trimmed by 3 bases and J by 8 bases, 7 bases remained unmatched. Germline CDR1 and CDR2: LNHDA and SQIVND (reference sequence). The CDR3 sequence is 14 residues long. CDR3 DNA: TGTGCCAGTAGTATTGGGACAGGGCTCGCCGGCTACACCTTC. Its translation: CASSIGTGLAGYTF. The full variable domain, in which reference TRBV19 and TRBJ1-2 provide the parts outside the CDR3, is DGGITQSPKYLFRKEGQNVTLSCEQNLNHDAMYWYRQDPGQGLRLIYYSQIVNDFQKGDIAEGYSVSREKKESFPLTVTSAQKNPTAFYLCASSIGTGLAGYTFGSGTRLTVV.

V usage is TRBV5-1 and J usage is TRBJ2-5; D remains ambiguous. Between the trimmed V and J ends, which lost 9 bases and 1 base, there was a span of 13 bases. The CDR3 consists of 13 residues. Looked up from germline, CDR1 is SGHRS and CDR2 is YFSETQ. The CDR3: CATTPRPQETQYF. CDR3 DNA sequence: TGCGCCACCACCCCCAGACCCCAAGAGACCCAGTACTTC.